The T cell receptor (beta chain) under discussion was sequenced for a study of blood T cell repertoires in COVID-19. Study-level information: Acute and convalescent COVID-19 samples came from the United States, Italy and Spain.

After removal of 3 bases from V and 6 bases from J, the junction contained 12 bases not matched to a gene. CDR3 size: 16 residues. In germline, CDR1 is SGHAT, CDR2 FQNNGV. Repertoires were generated with immunoSEQ multiplex PCR, while TCRdb's copy carries only in-frame clones and drops some. The sample holds around 250,000 clones, roughly 86% seen once. The chain carries TRBV11-2 and TRBJ2-7, with 9 bases identical to TRBD2. This clonotype originated in a human donor in a cohort sampled during active COVID-19. Sequenced: peripheral blood. CDR3 nucleotides: TGTGCCAGCAGCTTCCCCGGGGTAGCGGGAGTGATCGAGCAGTACTTC. It is translated as CASSFPGVAGVIEQYF.